The 32 T cell receptor beta chains reported below all come from one sample, sequenced in a study of shared clonotypes between healthy human individuals. Sequencing was performed with immunoSEQ multiplex PCR; in TCRdb, only in-frame clones are kept and a portion is missing. The table has around 500,000 clones, about 85% seen once. Sequencing input: PBMCs. The source of these receptors is a woman aged 40-49 years in good health. Some clones in this sample may be carry-over from other donors' samples.

This rearrangement joins TRBV28 to TRBJ2-7, with 9 nucleotides matching TRBD2. This CDR3 spans 15 amino acids. Germline CDR1 MDHEN, CDR2 SYDVKM. J was trimmed by 4 bases and V by 5 bases; bases with no gene match: 9. CDR3 residues: CASSLQGLAPYEQYF. The CDR3 DNA reads as TGTGCCAGCAGTCTCCAGGGACTAGCCCCTTACGAGCAGTACTTC.

This chain uses TRBV28 with TRBJ2-7; D not certain. CDR3 length: 12 residues. Germline-derived CDR1 and CDR2 are MDHEN and SYDVKM. The V end was cut by 9 bases, the J end by 3 bases, with 12 bases between. The CDR3 sequence: CASATSYYEQYF. CDR3 bases: TGTGCCAGTGCCACCTCTTACTACGAGCAGTACTTC.

The CDR3 DNA sequence: TGTGCCAGCACCCAAGGACTAGGGACAGATACGCAGTATTTT. Translation gives CASTQGLGTDTQYF. The chain links TRBV28 to TRBJ2-3; 7 bases align to TRBD2. The J segment lost 3 bases and the V segment lost 7 bases, leaving 7 bases of the junction unmatched. Looked up from germline, CDR1 is MDHEN and CDR2 is SYDVKM. CDR3 length: 14 residues. The full variable domain, its missing parts supplied by reference TRBV28 and TRBJ2-3, is DVKVTQSSRYLVKRTGEKVFLECVQDMDHENMFWYRQDPGLGLRLIYFSYDVKMKEKGDIPEGYSVSREKKERFSLILESASTNQTSMYLCASTQGLGTDTQYFGPGTRLTVL.

This rearrangement joins TRBV7-8 to TRBJ2-3; a weak D match, TRBD1 (5 bases). Germline lookup yields CDR1 SGHVS and CDR2 FQNEAQ. CDR3 size: 16 residues. V lost 2 bases and J 2 bases, leaving 14 bases between the germline ends. CDR3 nucleotide sequence: TGTGCCAGCAGCTTAAATGGGCCCAGGGACACAGATACGCAGTATTTT. It encodes CASSLNGPRDTDTQYF.

As regards this clone: One base away lies a much larger clone, so this may be a sequencing read error. Additional DNA sequences in this sample encode the identical CDR3. The gene calls are TRBV4-2 and TRBJ2-4; D perhaps matches TRBD2 (6 bases). V was trimmed by 0 bases and J by 2 bases, leaving 14 bases between them. CDR1 is LGHNA, CDR2 YNFKEQ, per germline. The CDR3 is 17 residues long. The CDR3 DNA follows: TGTGCCAGCAGCCAAGATAGCGGAAGGGTAACCAAAAACATTCAGTACTTC. Translation gives CASSQDSGRVTKNIQYF.

This sequence joins TRBV28 and TRBJ1-5; D is possibly TRBD1 (6 bases). Trimming took 6 bases from V and 7 from J, leaving 16 bases between them. This CDR3 comprises 14 residues. CDR1 and CDR2 (germline): MDHEN, SYDVKM. In nucleotides, the CDR3 is TGTGCCAGCAGACTCACAGGGCAGGGCCAGCCCCAGCATTTT. The encoded protein is CASRLTGQGQPQHF.

The genes are TRBV28 and TRBJ2-1, with no clear D. The germline CDR1 and CDR2 sequences are MDHEN and SYDVKM. This CDR3 is 13 amino acids long. V shed 1 base and J shed 4 bases, with 5 bases lying between them. CDR3 loop: CASSLSGYNEQFF. CDR3 coding DNA: TGTGCCAGCAGTTTATCTGGATACAATGAGCAGTTCTTC.

The CDR3 loop is CASSVGGGRHNEQFF. The CDR3 DNA reads TGTGCCAGCAGCGTAGGTGGGGGAAGACACAATGAGCAGTTCTTC. The chain joins TRBV7-2 to TRBJ2-1; possibly TRBD1 or TRBD2 for D (5 bases each). This CDR3 has 15 residues. V was shortened by 5 bases and J by 5 bases, with 16 bases between the two germline ends. CDR1 is SGHTA and CDR2 is FQGNSA in the germline V gene.

This sequence joins TRBV19 and TRBJ1-5; TRBD1 matches 8 bases. Germline values: CDR1 LNHDA, CDR2 SQIVND (reference sequence). This CDR3 region has 15 residues. V dropped 3 bases and J dropped 6; count of bases not matched to a gene: 7. CDR3 DNA: TGTGCCAGTAGTATCTTCGGGCAGGGGGCTCAGCCCCAGCATTTT. It specifies CASSIFGQGAQPQHF.

For the CDR3, the DNA is TGTGCCAGCAGCTTGTGGTACAATGAGCAGTTCTTC. Translated, it gives CASSLWYNEQFF. This chain links TRBV7-3 with TRBJ2-1; no reliable D call. Germline lookup yields CDR1 SGHTA and CDR2 FQGTGA. There are 12 residues in the CDR3. Trimming stripped 3 bases from V and 4 bases from J, with 4 bases between.

This clone has just a few counts. The chain uses TRBV9 and TRBJ1-1; D remains ambiguous. V was cut by 2 bases and J by 5 bases, with 10 bases left in between. The CDR3 loop spans 13 amino acids. Looked up from germline, CDR1 is SGDLS and CDR2 is YYNGEE. The CDR3 DNA reads TGTGCCAGCAGCGTCGTCTCGAAGACTGAAGCTTTCTTT. Translating gives CASSVVSKTEAFF.

V usage is TRBV7-3 and J usage is TRBJ1-5; D unclear. The CDR3 extends over 14 amino acids. V lost 5 bases, J lost 2 bases, and 10 bases lay in between. Germline V gives CDR1 SGHTA, CDR2 FQGTGA. The CDR3 spells CASSPGRGNQPQHF. CDR3 DNA sequence: TGTGCCAGCAGCCCCGGGAGGGGCAATCAGCCCCAGCATTTT.

About this clone: It differs at one base from a far larger clone, so likely a read error. The sample holds other DNA sequences that translate to the same CDR3. The CDR3, as DNA: TGTGCCAGCCACCAGGGGGGGGATGAAAAACTGTTTTTC. This codes for CASHQGGDEKLFF. This chain links TRBV28 with TRBJ1-4; 7 bases fit TRBD1. The CDR3 contains 13 residues. Germline loops: CDR1 MDHEN, CDR2 SYDVKM.

This clone was seen a single time. The CDR3 nucleotides are TGTGCCAGCGCCGGACTAGCGGGGGCAAAGGGTGAGCAGTTCTTC. It codes for CASAGLAGAKGEQFF. The chain is built from TRBV6-6 and TRBJ2-1; 13 nucleotides align to TRBD2. Looked up from germline, CDR1 is MNHNY and CDR2 is SVGAGI (reference sequence). V gave up 8 bases and J gave up 9 bases; unmatched junction bases: 10. The CDR3 runs 15 residues.

The chain employs TRBV5-6 and TRBJ1-5; D is possibly TRBD1 (5 bases). V lost 4 bases and J 3 bases, leaving 14 bases between the germline ends. The CDR3 is 15 residues long. Germline-derived CDR1 and CDR2 are SGHDT and YYEEEE. In DNA form, the CDR3 reads TGTGCCAGCAGCCCGGGACTTAGGACCAATCAGCCCCAGCATTTT. Protein product: CASSPGLRTNQPQHF.

This clone was found a few times. The V call is TRBV11-2, the J call TRBJ1-5, with D possibly matching TRBD1 (5 bases). This CDR3 is built from 15 residues. V was trimmed by 1 base and J by 0 bases, leaving 7 bases between them. Looked up from germline, CDR1 is SGHAT and CDR2 is FQNNGV. The CDR3 DNA sequence: TGTGCCAGCAGCTTAGCAGGGTATAGCAATCAGCCCCAGCATTTT. This gives the protein CASSLAGYSNQPQHF.

The chain carries TRBV7-9 and TRBJ2-7, with TRBD2 identical over 8 bases. Germline V lookup: CDR1 SEHNR, CDR2 FQNEAQ (reference sequence). J was trimmed by 2 bases and V by 1 base; bases with no gene match: 1. The length of the CDR3 is 14 residues. The CDR3 bases are TGTGCCAGCAGCTTAGGGCGGGGGGCCTACGAGCAGTACTTC. Translating it yields CASSLGRGAYEQYF.

The chain uses TRBV6-5 and TRBJ2-2; D may be TRBD2 (5 bases). Germline V lookup: CDR1 MNHEY, CDR2 SVGAGI. V dropped 0 bases and J dropped 0 bases, with 5 bases sitting between them. This CDR3 comprises 15 residues. CDR3: CASSYSLANTGELFF. The CDR3 DNA reads as TGTGCCAGCAGTTACTCACTAGCGAACACCGGGGAGCTGTTTTTT.

The chain uses TRBV4-1 and TRBJ1-1; no definite D call. CDR1 is MGHRA and CDR2 is YSYEKL in the germline V gene. The CDR3 consists of 15 residues. Trimming shortened V by 3 bases and J by 4 bases, and 15 bases separated the two germline ends. The CDR3 loop reads CASSQPNLGGTEAFF. The CDR3 bases are TGCGCCAGCAGCCAGCCCAATCTGGGAGGCACTGAAGCTTTCTTT.

In this sample, this clone turned up once. The CDR3, as DNA: TGTGCCAGCAGCTTAACGGCCGGGACAGACTACGAGCAGTACTTC. Translated: CASSLTAGTDYEQYF. The chain joins TRBV7-3 to TRBJ2-7; 7 bases map to TRBD1. The ends lost 0 bases at V and 3 bases at J; junction bases unmatched: 5. The germline CDR1 and CDR2 sequences are SGHTA and FQGTGA. The CDR3 is 15 amino acids. Complete variable domain (other parts from reference TRBV7-3 and TRBJ2-7): GAGVSQTPSNKVTEKGKYVELRCDPISGHTALYWYRQSLGQGPEFLIYFQGTGAADDSGLPNDRFFAVRPEGSVSTLKIQRTERGDSAVYLCASSLTAGTDYEQYFGPGTRLTVT.

In this sample, this clone turned up a few times. The chain uses TRBV6-5 and TRBJ2-3; 11 nucleotides line up with TRBD1. The V gene's germline CDR1 is MNHEY and CDR2 SVGAGI. With V trimmed by 5 bases and J by 3 bases, 4 bases remained unmatched. The CDR3 extends over 15 amino acids. The CDR3 sequence is CASSIGQGATDTQYF. CDR3 coding DNA: TGTGCCAGCAGTATAGGACAGGGGGCTACAGATACGCAGTATTTT.

The V and J genes are TRBV9 and TRBJ2-7; D is unresolved. Germline-derived CDR1 and CDR2 are SGDLS and YYNGEE. With 3 bases removed from V and 1 base from J, the gap between germline ends came to 11 bases. There are 14 residues in the CDR3. The CDR3 reads CASSAGPGSYEQYF. DNA for the CDR3: TGTGCCAGCAGCGCAGGACCTGGGTCCTACGAGCAGTACTTC.

The J gene is TRBJ2-2, the V gene TRBV4-2; 7 bases fit TRBD1. The V and J ends lost 5 bases and 0 bases, in that order; junction bases with no gene match: 0. The CDR3 extends over 14 amino acids. CDR1 LGHNA and CDR2 YNFKEQ come from the germline V gene. CDR3 coding DNA: TGTGCCAGCAGCGGGACAGCGAACACCGGGGAGCTGTTTTTT. Its translation: CASSGTANTGELFF.

The table lists this clone with a few counts. The chain couples TRBV2 to TRBJ1-2; 9 positions match TRBD1. This CDR3 region has 15 residues. Germline assignment: CDR1 SNHLY and CDR2 FYNNEI. Losses at the gene ends were 6 bases for V and 5 bases for J; bases not matched to a gene: 10. The CDR3 bases are TGTGCCAGCAGCACCGGGACAGGGTTTGGGTATGGCTACACCTTC. Its protein product is CASSTGTGFGYGYTF.

The chain links TRBV28 to TRBJ1-5; the D is unclear. CDR1 is MDHEN, CDR2 SYDVKM, per germline. CDR3 length: 13 amino acids. Deletions cut 2 bases from V and 7 bases from J, with 9 bases between. The CDR3 DNA reads as TGTGCCAGCAGTTTAGGGTGGGAGCAGCCCCAGCATTTT. Amino acid sequence: CASSLGWEQPQHF.

This chain connects TRBV25-1 to TRBJ2-1; TRBD1 aligns across 7 bases. The CDR3 is 14 amino acids. V trimming: 4 bases; J trimming: 4 bases; junction bases outside the gene matches: 4. Germline CDR1 is MGHDK and CDR2 is SYGVNS. CDR3 protein: CASSVGQIYNEQFF. The CDR3 DNA reads as TGTGCCAGCAGTGTGGGACAGATATACAATGAGCAGTTCTTC.

In this sample, this clone turned up a few times. The chain employs TRBV10-3 and TRBJ2-1, with TRBD1 matching over 10 bases. CDR3 length: 15 amino acids. With 6 bases clipped from V and 2 bases from J, the junction kept 4 bases outside the gene matches. Germline V gives CDR1 ENHRY, CDR2 SYGVKD. The CDR3 loop is CAIRAGTGAYNEQFF. In DNA form, the CDR3 reads TGTGCCATCAGGGCAGGGACAGGGGCCTACAATGAGCAGTTCTTC.

The chain uses TRBV29-1 and TRBJ2-5; 8 nucleotides align to TRBD2. TRBJ2-7 matches the DNA end more closely, so the J call is doubtful. The CDR3 has 15 amino acids. Germline V gene data show CDR1 as SQVTM and CDR2 as ANQGSEA. The CDR3 protein is CSVRAFSGMYYEQYF. CDR3 nucleotide sequence: TGCAGCGTTCGAGCATTTAGCGGGATGTACTACGAGCAGTACTTC.

The chain employs TRBV11-1 and TRBJ2-7, with a possible D match to TRBD2 (5 bases). Germline V gene sequence: CDR1 SGHAT, CDR2 FQDESV (reference sequence). This CDR3 comprises 13 residues. Between the trimmed V and J ends, which lost 4 bases and 6 bases, there was a span of 13 bases. The CDR3 DNA reads as TGTGCCAGCAGCTCCGAGGGCGATACCGAGCAGTACTTC. It translates to CASSSEGDTEQYF.

As concerns this clone: No conserved phenylalanine or tryptophan is present at the end of the CDR3, so a read error is the likely explanation. It is unclear where the CDR3 begins or ends on the DNA, so no DNA is shown, and the CDR3 is as TCRdb lists it. The chain combines TRBV2 with TRBJ2-7; the listed D gene, TRBD2, was not tested against the DNA. Counting both end residues, the CDR3 totals 14 amino acids. Germline values: CDR1 SNHLY, CDR2 FYNNEI. CDR3 loop: CASSEGDLAGGTKD.

The V and J genes are TRBV6-5 and TRBJ1-1; a weak D match, TRBD1 (5 bases). The CDR3 is made up of 14 amino acids. Per germline, CDR1 MNHEY and CDR2 SVGAGI. Trimming removed 4 bases at V and 7 bases at J, with 16 bases between. CDR3 amino acids: CASSFRVGDGEAFF. As DNA, the CDR3 is TGTGCCAGCAGTTTTCGGGTCGGGGACGGTGAAGCTTTCTTT.

This chain joins TRBV28 and TRBJ2-2; 7 nucleotides align to TRBD1. The V gene's germline CDR1 is MDHEN and CDR2 SYDVKM. The V segment lost 6 bases and the J segment 4 bases; nucleotides outside the gene matches: 5. This CDR3 is built from 14 residues. Written as DNA, the CDR3 is TGTGCCAGCAGATATCCAGGGGGCACCGGGGAGCTGTTTTTT. This codes for CASRYPGGTGELFF.